This T cell receptor (beta chain) was retrieved from a study of cytomegalovirus exposure and HLA in healthy donors. Study in general: Among the 300 to 500 donors who were genotyped, roughly 86% fell in the genetic ancestry cluster that is associated with self-reported Caucasian donors.

Regarding the study as a whole: Later work found most CMV-associated TCR beta chains apparently HLA-restricted.

CDR1 is LNHDA and CDR2 is SQIVND in the germline V gene (reference sequence). J gave up 7 bases and V 5 bases, and 16 bases lay outside the gene matches. This CDR3 spans 17 amino acids. Note on this clone: Antigen: not known.

The study ran its PCR with 60 Vbeta and 13 Jbeta primers. TCRdb's table, derived via immunoSEQ multiplex PCR, lists solely in-frame clones and lacks some. Among approximately 120,000 clones listed, roughly 80% were seen once. Material for sequencing was PBMCs. This sequence was found in a man aged 30 to 45 in good health and CMV-seronegative. This rearrangement joins TRBV19 to TRBJ1-2; TRBD1 aligns across 10 bases. CDR3 sequence reads: CASSQISGTGVAGGYTF. The CDR3 region has the DNA TGTGCCAGTAGTCAAATCTCTGGGACAGGGGTAGCAGGTGGCTACACCTTC.